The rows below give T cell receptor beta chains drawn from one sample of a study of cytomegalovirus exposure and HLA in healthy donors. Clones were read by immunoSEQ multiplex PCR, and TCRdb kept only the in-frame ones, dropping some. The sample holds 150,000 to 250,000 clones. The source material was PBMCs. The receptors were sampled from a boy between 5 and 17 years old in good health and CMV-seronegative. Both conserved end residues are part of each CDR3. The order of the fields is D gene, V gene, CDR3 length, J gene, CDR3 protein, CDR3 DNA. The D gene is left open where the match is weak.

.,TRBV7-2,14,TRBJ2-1,CASSLDGVSHEQFF,TGTGCCAGCAGCTTAGACGGGGTTTCCCATGAGCAGTTCTTC
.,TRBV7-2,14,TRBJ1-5,CASSFNRFNQPQHF,TGTGCCAGCAGCTTCAACAGGTTCAATCAGCCCCAGCATTTT
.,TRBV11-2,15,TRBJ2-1,CASSARALATDEQFF,TGTGCCAGCAGCGCGCGGGCCCTAGCGACGGATGAGCAGTTCTTC
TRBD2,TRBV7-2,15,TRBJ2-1,CASSPRVAGGNEQFF,TGTGCCAGCAGCCCTCGGGTAGCGGGAGGAAATGAGCAGTTCTTC
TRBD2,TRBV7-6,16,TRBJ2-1,CASSLSGVTPYNEQFF,TGTGCCAGCAGCCTTAGCGGGGTCACCCCCTACAATGAGCAGTTCTTC
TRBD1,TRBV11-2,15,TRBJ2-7,CASSSPRDSSYEQYF,TGTGCCAGCAGCTCGCCCCGGGACAGCTCCTACGAGCAGTACTTC
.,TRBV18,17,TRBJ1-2,CASSPREGGVTDYGYTF,TGTGCCAGCTCACCAAGGGAGGGTGGAGTAACGGACTATGGCTACACCTTC
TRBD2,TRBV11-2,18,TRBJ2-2,CASTTLGWSSGSTGELFF,TGTGCCAGCACCACCTTAGGGTGGAGTAGCGGGAGTACCGGGGAGCTGTTTTTT
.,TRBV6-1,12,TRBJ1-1,CASRIRDTEAFF,TGTGCCAGCAGAATCAGGGATACTGAAGCTTTCTTT
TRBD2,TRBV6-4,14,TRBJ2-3,CASSDSAGADTQYF,TGTGCCAGCAGTGACTCAGCGGGGGCAGATACGCAGTATTTT
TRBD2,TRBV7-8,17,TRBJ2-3,CASSFSGGGGYSDTQYF,TGTGCCAGCAGCTTTTCCGGCGGGGGAGGATACTCAGATACGCAGTATTTT
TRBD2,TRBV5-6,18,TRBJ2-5,CASSAELVAAGGQETQYF,TGTGCCAGCAGCGCGGAGTTGGTCGCTGCGGGGGGCCAAGAGACCCAGTACTTC
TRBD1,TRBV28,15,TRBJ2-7,CASSPSGTGGDEQYF,TGTGCCAGCAGTCCCTCGGGGACAGGGGGCGACGAGCAGTACTTC
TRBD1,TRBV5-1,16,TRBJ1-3,CASSFGQADSGNTIYF,TGCGCCAGCAGCTTCGGACAGGCCGACTCTGGAAACACCATATATTTT
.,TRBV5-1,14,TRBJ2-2,CASSLDTNTGELFF,TGCGCCAGCAGCTTGGACACGAACACCGGGGAGCTGTTTTTT
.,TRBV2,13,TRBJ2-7,CASSPPGGHEQYF,TGTGCCAGCAGCCCACCCGGAGGTCACGAGCAGTACTTC
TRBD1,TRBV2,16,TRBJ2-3,CASGGRGDRSIDTQYF,TGTGCCAGCGGGGGAAGAGGGGACAGGTCCATAGATACGCAGTATTTT
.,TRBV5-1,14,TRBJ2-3,CASRSGPRTDTQYF,TGCGCCAGCAGGAGCGGACCCCGCACAGATACGCAGTATTTT
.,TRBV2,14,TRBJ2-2,CASTPRERTGELFF,TGTGCCAGCACCCCCCGGGAGCGAACTGGGGAGCTGTTTTTT
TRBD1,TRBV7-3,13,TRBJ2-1,CASSTQTGFEQFF,TGTGCCAGCAGCACCCAGACAGGGTTTGAGCAGTTCTTC
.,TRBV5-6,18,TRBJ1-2,CASSLIRPGRESNYGYTF,TGTGCCAGCAGCTTGATACGTCCAGGGCGTGAAAGTAACTATGGCTACACCTTC
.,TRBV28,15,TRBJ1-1,CASSSRRGWNTEAFF,TGTGCCAGCAGTTCCCGCAGGGGCTGGAACACTGAAGCTTTCTTT